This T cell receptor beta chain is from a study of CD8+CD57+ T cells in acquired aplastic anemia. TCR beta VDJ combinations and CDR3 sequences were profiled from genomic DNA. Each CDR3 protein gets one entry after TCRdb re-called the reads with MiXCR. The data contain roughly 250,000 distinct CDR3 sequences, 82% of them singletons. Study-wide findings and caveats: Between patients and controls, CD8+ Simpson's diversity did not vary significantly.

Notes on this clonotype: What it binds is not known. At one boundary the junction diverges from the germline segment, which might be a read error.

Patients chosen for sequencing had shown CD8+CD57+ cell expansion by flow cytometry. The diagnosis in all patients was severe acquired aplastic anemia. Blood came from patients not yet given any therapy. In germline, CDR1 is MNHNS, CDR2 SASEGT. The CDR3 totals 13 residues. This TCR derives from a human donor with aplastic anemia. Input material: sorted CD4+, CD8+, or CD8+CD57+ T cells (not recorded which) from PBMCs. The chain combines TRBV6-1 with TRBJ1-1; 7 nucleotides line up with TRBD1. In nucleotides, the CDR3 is TGTACCAGCACCTTACCAGGGGGCACTGAAGCTTTCTTT. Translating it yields CTSTLPGGTEAFF.